Below are 17 T cell receptor beta chains sequenced from a single sample in a study of T cell responses to AZD1222 COVID-19 vaccine (dated by TCRdb to the early 2020s). This specimen's time point label, per the study, means: baseline before first vaccination. Library creation used the immunoSEQ multiplex PCR assay. The table was pulled from immuneACCESS by TCRdb, which kept in-frame rearrangements only. Such tables lose some clones; where checked, under half of the loss comes from unresolved V genes, and the rest has no known cause. The sample profile shows 75,000 to 100,000 clones; about 89% of them were found once. Approximately 7.5% of the sample belongs to the ten largest clones. Material: peripheral blood, obtained on day 0 of AZD1222 vaccination. The receptors here all came from an adult in good health.

The rearrangement joins TRBV5-1 to TRBJ1-2; 8 bases are shared with TRBD1. CDR1 and CDR2 (germline): SGHRS, YFSETQ. Trimming at V came to 0 bases and at J to 5 bases, leaving 9 bases not matched to a gene. The CDR3 spans 16 residues. The CDR3 here is CASSLAGQGGPYGYTF. In nucleotides, the CDR3 is TGCGCCAGCAGCTTGGCAGGACAGGGTGGCCCTTATGGCTACACCTTC.

The chain links TRBV19 to TRBJ1-1; D perhaps matches TRBD1 (5 bases). Germline CDR1 reads LNHDA; CDR2 reads SQIVND (reference sequence). The CDR3 extends over 12 amino acids. V was cut by 6 bases and J by 4 bases, with 9 bases left in between. The CDR3: CASSGGTTEAFF. The CDR3 coding sequence is TGTGCCAGTAGCGGGGGGACCACTGAAGCTTTCTTT.

V and J are TRBV4-3 and TRBJ1-2; the D gene is possibly TRBD1 (5 bases). Germline loops: CDR1 LGHNA, CDR2 YSLEER. This CDR3 is 15 amino acids long. V gave up 0 bases and J gave up 8 bases, with 16 bases separating them. This CDR3 is CASSQDRGEEDGYTF. The CDR3 DNA is TGCGCCAGCAGCCAAGATCGGGGGGAGGAGGACGGCTACACCTTC.

The chain joins TRBV11-2 to TRBJ1-1; TRBD1 might be the D (6 bases). V lost 5 bases to trimming and J lost 3 bases, with 19 bases between them. The CDR3 loop spans 16 amino acids. Germline CDR1 reads SGHAT; CDR2 reads FQNNGV. CDR3: CASSPSQGKGHTEAFF. CDR3 sequence (DNA): TGTGCCAGCAGCCCCTCACAGGGTAAAGGGCACACTGAAGCTTTCTTT.

This clone came up a few times. The V call is TRBV4-2, the J call TRBJ2-1; D unclear. V lost 1 base, J lost 3 bases, and 4 bases lay in between. The CDR3 loop spans 13 amino acids. CDR1 is LGHNA, CDR2 YNFKEQ, per germline. The CDR3 loop reads CASSQGVYNEQFF. The CDR3 coding sequence is TGTGCCAGCAGCCAAGGGGTCTACAATGAGCAGTTCTTC.

V is TRBV5-5 and J is TRBJ2-5; the match to TRBD2 covers 11 bases. This CDR3 contains 16 residues. Germline CDR1 reads SGHKS; CDR2 reads YYEKEE (reference sequence). V gave up 2 bases and J gave up 4 bases; unmatched junction bases: 7. For the CDR3, the DNA is TGTGCCAGCAGCTTTCGTGTAGCGGGAGGGGGAGAGACCCAGTACTTC. It yields the protein CASSFRVAGGGETQYF.

The chain couples TRBV28 to TRBJ1-1; D is unresolved. Trimming took off 9 bases at V and 1 base at J, with 9 bases between the two ends. The CDR3 is 12 amino acids. Germline assignment: CDR1 MDHEN and CDR2 SYDVKM. The CDR3 nucleotides read TGTGCCAGTAATACGCGGAACACTGAAGCTTTCTTT. Residues: CASNTRNTEAFF. The variable domain in full, completed from reference TRBV28 and TRBJ1-1, reads DVKVTQSSRYLVKRTGEKVFLECVQDMDHENMFWYRQDPGLGLRLIYFSYDVKMKEKGDIPEGYSVSREKKERFSLILESASTNQTSMYLCASNTRNTEAFFGQGTRLTVV.

The chain is built from TRBV20-1 and TRBJ1-5, with D unclear. The ends were cut back, 3 bases at V and 11 bases at J, with 11 bases in the middle. The length of the CDR3 is 11 residues. The germline CDR1 and CDR2 sequences are DFQATT and SNEGSKA (reference sequence). CDR3 in amino acids: CSARSQITQHF. The CDR3 DNA sequence: TGCAGTGCTAGGAGCCAGATTACCCAGCATTTT.

The rearrangement links TRBV11-2 to TRBJ1-1; D unresolved. CDR3 length: 13 residues. Deletions cut 0 bases from V and 11 bases from J, with 13 bases between. Per germline, CDR1 SGHAT and CDR2 FQNNGV. DNA of the CDR3: TGTGCCAGCAGCTTAGAGGGGATCATCAGGGCTTTCTTT. Residues: CASSLEGIIRAFF.

To note about this clone: This is likely an artifact of a read error, given a far larger clone one base away. The chain has TRBV12-3 or TRBV12-4 and TRBJ1-2; D gene uncertain. V was trimmed by 2 bases and J by 4 bases, leaving 5 bases between them. This CDR3 has 12 amino acids. This chain's CDR3 is CASSLSAYGYTF. CDR3 sequence (DNA): TGTGCCAGCAGTTTATCGGCCTATGGCTACACCTTC.

The chain employs TRBV30 and TRBJ1-1, with D perhaps TRBD1 (5 bases). This CDR3 is built from 14 residues. Germline V gives CDR1 GTSNPN, CDR2 SVGIG (reference sequence). V lost 0 bases, J lost 7 bases, and 15 bases lay in between. The CDR3 is CAWSVKGRADEAFF. The CDR3 nucleotides read TGTGCCTGGAGTGTAAAGGGACGGGCGGATGAAGCTTTCTTT.

The rearrangement joins TRBV3-1 (or the pseudogene TRBV3-2) to TRBJ1-5, with no clear D. The V end lost 3 bases, the J end lost 4 bases, and 7 bases lay between the germline ends. Germline CDR1 and CDR2: LGHDT and YNNKEL (reference sequence). This CDR3 region has 13 residues. The CDR3 loop reads CASSQQPNQPQHF. The CDR3 coding sequence is TGTGCCAGCAGCCAGCAGCCTAATCAGCCCCAGCATTTT.

V usage is TRBV7-3 and J usage is TRBJ2-3, with 8 bases that match TRBD2. V shed 4 bases and J 6 bases; nucleotides not matched to a gene: 6. There are 14 residues in the CDR3. Germline V gene data show CDR1 as SGHTA and CDR2 as FQGTGA. CDR3 sequence: CASSSRGRWDTQYF. In DNA form, the CDR3 reads TGTGCCAGCAGCTCTCGCGGGAGGTGGGATACGCAGTATTTT.

By proportion, this clone is medium-sized (0.01 to 0.1%). V gene TRBV5-4 combines with J gene TRBJ2-2; 14 bases align to TRBD2. This CDR3 is 17 amino acids long. V lost 5 bases, J lost 1 base, and 4 bases stayed unmatched. The V gene's germline CDR1 is SGHNT and CDR2 YYREEE (reference sequence). For the CDR3, the DNA is TGTGCCAGCAGAGGCGGACTAGCGGGGGGGAACACCGGGGAGCTGTTTTTT. Amino acids: CASRGGLAGGNTGELFF.

The chain recombines TRBV5-1 with TRBJ2-1; 9 bases fit TRBD1. Trimming cost V 0 bases and J 15 bases; bases outside gene matches: 1. This CDR3 spans 11 amino acids. Germline lookup yields CDR1 SGHRS and CDR2 YFSETQ. CDR3: CASSLGDRVFF. CDR3 coding DNA: TGCGCCAGCAGCTTGGGGGACAGGGTGTTCTTC.

The rearrangement uses TRBV7-2 and TRBJ1-3, with D perhaps matching TRBD1 (6 bases). Germline values: CDR1 SGHTA, CDR2 FQGNSA. CDR3 size: 16 residues. V was cut by 4 bases and J by 0 bases, with 13 bases left in between. The CDR3: CASSSPDRSSGNTIYF. The CDR3 bases are TGTGCCAGCAGCTCCCCAGACAGGAGCTCTGGAAACACCATATATTTT.

This clone was picked up a small number of times. In the same sample, other DNA sequences code for this CDR3. The rearrangement links TRBV12-3 or TRBV12-4 to TRBJ1-5; tentatively, D is TRBD1 (5 bases). The CDR3 is 13 amino acids. Trimming removed 6 bases from V and 7 bases from J, with 13 bases in between. The CDR3 DNA reads as TGTGCCAGCAGCCTGGGGGAGGGCCAGCCCCAGCATTTT. Translating gives CASSLGEGQPQHF.